What follows are 10 T cell receptor beta chains derived from one specimen sequenced in a study of blood T cell repertoires in COVID-19. Assay: immunoSEQ multiplex PCR; the TCRdb copy retains only in-frame clones and omits some. The sample comprises about 110,000 clones, around 90% of which are singletons, and roughly 2.5% rests with the top ten. The sample was peripheral blood. These receptors were collected from a human donor in a cohort sampled during active COVID-19.

The chain recombines TRBV6-5 with TRBJ2-5, with a tentative D call TRBD2 (5 bases). V lost 2 bases to trimming and J lost 4 bases, with 11 bases between them. The CDR3 totals 14 residues. Germline-derived CDR1 and CDR2 are MNHEY and SVGAGI. The CDR3 is CASSYRETPETQYF. Written as DNA, the CDR3 is TGTGCCAGCAGTTACCGGGAAACTCCAGAGACCCAGTACTTC.

This chain joins TRBV30 and TRBJ2-1; 7 nucleotides match TRBD2. CDR1 GTSNPN and CDR2 SVGIG come from the germline V gene (reference sequence). The V gene end was trimmed by 0 bases and the J gene end by 8 bases; junction bases not matched to a gene: 4. The CDR3 extends over 13 amino acids. The CDR3 nucleotides are TGTGCCTGGAGTGTACCGGGGAGGGATGAGCAGTTCTTC. Amino acids: CAWSVPGRDEQFF.

The V and J genes are TRBV11-2 and TRBJ1-4; TRBD1 matches 11 bases. The CDR3 loop spans 14 amino acids. With V trimmed by 4 bases and J by 13 bases, 8 bases remained unmatched. The germline V gene encodes CDR1 SGHAT and CDR2 FQNNGV. The CDR3, as DNA: TGTGCCAGCAGCTACTCGCCCGGGACAGGGGGACTGTTTTTT. Amino acid sequence: CASSYSPGTGGLFF.

V is TRBV9 and J is TRBJ2-1; 13 positions agree with TRBD2. The germline CDR1 and CDR2 sequences are SGDLS and YYNGEE. This CDR3 comprises 15 residues. V trimming: 3 bases; J trimming: 6 bases; junction bases outside the gene matches: 3. The chain's CDR3 is CASSGTSGSFNEQFF. The CDR3 DNA reads as TGTGCCAGCAGCGGGACTAGCGGGAGTTTCAATGAGCAGTTCTTC.

This chain connects TRBV7-2 to TRBJ1-3; maybe TRBD1 (5 bases). V was cut by 1 base and J by 4 bases, with 14 bases left in between. The CDR3 covers 16 residues. Germline V gene sequence: CDR1 SGHTA, CDR2 FQGNSA. The CDR3, as DNA: TGTGCCAGCAGCTTAGGACCCCCGACAGCGGGAAACACCATATATTTT. This codes for CASSLGPPTAGNTIYF.

The chain couples TRBV7-3 to TRBJ1-1; tentatively, D is TRBD1 (5 bases). V lost 9 bases and J 0 bases, leaving 8 bases between the germline ends. CDR1 SGHTA and CDR2 FQGTGA come from the germline V gene. The CDR3 spans 12 residues. The CDR3 DNA sequence: TGTGCCAGTAGGGACTTGAACACTGAAGCTTTCTTT. Its translation: CASRDLNTEAFF.

The V call is TRBV19, the J call TRBJ2-6; 7 bases line up with TRBD1. The CDR3 sequence is 15 residues long. Per germline, CDR1 LNHDA and CDR2 SQIVND (reference sequence). The ends lost 2 bases at V and 2 bases at J; junction bases unmatched: 0. The CDR3 DNA sequence: TGTGCCAGTAGTATAACAGGGGCTGGGGCCAACGTCCTGACTTTC. Encoded protein: CASSITGAGANVLTF.

V is TRBV14 and J is TRBJ2-7; D is unresolved. Between the trimmed V and J ends, which lost 1 base and 5 bases, there was a span of 12 bases. This CDR3 has 14 amino acids. From germline, CDR1 is SGHDN and CDR2 FVKESK. DNA of the CDR3: TGTGCCAGCAGCCAAGGTTACAGCATCCACGAGCAGTACTTC. Encoded protein: CASSQGYSIHEQYF.

The rearrangement joins TRBV29-1 to TRBJ2-7; 7 nucleotides line up with TRBD1. CDR3 length: 15 amino acids. Germline assignment: CDR1 SQVTM and CDR2 ANQGSEA. V dropped 3 bases and J dropped 6; count of bases not matched to a gene: 14. CDR3 DNA: TGCAGCGTTGATGAGCCGGGACAGCGGAAGGGCGAGCAGTACTTC. Translation gives CSVDEPGQRKGEQYF.

The CDR3 is CASSSRDYNSPLHF. CDR3 nucleotide sequence: TGTGCCAGCAGCTCCCGGGATTATAATTCACCCCTCCACTTT. The chain has TRBV21-1 and TRBJ1-6. TRBV21-1 counts as a pseudogene. The CDR3 consists of 14 residues.